Below, 32 T cell receptor beta chains from the same sample are listed, as sequenced in a study of cytomegalovirus exposure and HLA in healthy donors. Profiled with immunoSEQ multiplex PCR; TCRdb holds only in-frame clones, not every one. The table shows around 300,000 clones, with 65% to 90% occurring only once. Sequenced material: PBMCs. These receptors all stem from a woman aged 18-29 years in good health and CMV-seronegative.

This clone appeared a few times. The chain uses TRBV19 and TRBJ2-7; D possibly corresponds to TRBD2 (5 bases). The germline V gene encodes CDR1 LNHDA and CDR2 SQIVND (reference sequence). This CDR3 is 11 amino acids long. The V end lost 6 bases, the J end lost 4 bases, and 7 bases lay between the germline ends. The CDR3 loop is CASSGGYEQYF. In DNA form, the CDR3 reads TGTGCCAGTAGCGGCGGGTACGAGCAGTACTTC.

The J gene is TRBJ1-6, the V gene TRBV7-8, with TRBD1 as a possible D gene (6 bases). CDR3 size: 16 residues. The germline gives CDR1 SGHVS, CDR2 FQNEAQ. Trimming removed 5 bases from V and 5 bases from J, with 16 bases in between. In DNA, the CDR3 is TGTGCCAGCAGCCTCAGGGGAGTTGGGGATAATTCACCCCTCCACTTT. Residues: CASSLRGVGDNSPLHF.

The chain joins TRBV9 to TRBJ1-2, with D uncertain. The germline CDR1 and CDR2 sequences are SGDLS and YYNGEE. The V and J ends lost 0 bases and 7 bases respectively, with 13 bases between them. The CDR3 sequence is 14 residues long. CDR3 DNA sequence: TGTGCCAGCAGCGTAGGGTCAGGCCTCTCTGGCTACACCTTC. Encoded protein: CASSVGSGLSGYTF. The variable domain in full, with the rest retrieved from reference TRBV9 and TRBJ1-2, is DSGVTQTPKHLITATGQRVTLRCSPRSGDLSVYWYQQSLDQGLQFLIQYYNGEERAKGNILERFSAQQFPDLHSELNLSSLELGDSALYFCASSVGSGLSGYTFGSGTRLTVV.

V gene TRBV2 combines with J gene TRBJ1-2; no reliable D call. Germline lookup yields CDR1 SNHLY and CDR2 FYNNEI. This CDR3 comprises 13 residues. Trimming removed 11 bases from V and 3 bases from J, with 16 bases in between. The CDR3 region has the DNA TGTGCCGGCCAGGACGGGAAATACTATGGCTACACCTTC. Translating gives CAGQDGKYYGYTF.

The gene calls are TRBV6-6 and TRBJ1-1; 7 nucleotides match TRBD1. The V gene end was trimmed by 4 bases and the J gene end by 3 bases; junction bases not matched to a gene: 11. The CDR3 contains 16 residues. Germline lookup yields CDR1 MNHNY and CDR2 SVGAGI (reference sequence). CDR3 bases: TGTGCCAGCAGTTGGTCGACAGGGAATACGTACACTGAAGCTTTCTTT. Amino acid sequence: CASSWSTGNTYTEAFF.

The rearrangement uses TRBV9 and TRBJ2-1; D may be TRBD1 (5 bases). The CDR3 is 13 residues long. Germline CDR1 reads SGDLS; CDR2 reads YYNGEE. V lost 2 bases and J lost 10, with 13 bases in between. CDR3 sequence reads: CASSVTWAGEQFF. The CDR3 nucleotides read TGTGCCAGCAGCGTGACGTGGGCAGGGGAGCAGTTCTTC. Supplemented by reference TRBV9 and TRBJ2-1, the full variable domain reads DSGVTQTPKHLITATGQRVTLRCSPRSGDLSVYWYQQSLDQGLQFLIQYYNGEERAKGNILERFSAQQFPDLHSELNLSSLELGDSALYFCASSVTWAGEQFFGPGTRLTVL.

This rearrangement joins TRBV29-1 to TRBJ2-2, with D possibly matching TRBD1 (5 bases). The CDR3 loop spans 14 amino acids. Trimming took off 5 bases at V and 0 bases at J, with 10 bases between the two ends. Germline assignment: CDR1 SQVTM and CDR2 ANQGSEA. The CDR3 loop is CSVQGNSNTGELFF. In nucleotides, the CDR3 is TGCAGCGTTCAGGGAAACTCGAACACCGGGGAGCTGTTTTTT.

The chain has TRBV7-2 and TRBJ2-7; possibly TRBD1 for D (6 bases). Germline V lookup: CDR1 SGHTA, CDR2 FQGNSA. This CDR3 is built from 14 residues. Trimming shortened V by 4 bases and J by 0 bases, and 10 bases separated the two germline ends. CDR3 DNA: TGTGCCAGCAGCTCGACAGGTAGCTCCTACGAGCAGTACTTC. Protein product: CASSSTGSSYEQYF.

The chain recombines TRBV28 with TRBJ2-1, with TRBD2 matching 9 bases. The CDR3 length is 17 residues. Trimming removed 6 bases from V and 4 bases from J; junction bases left unmatched: 13. The V gene's germline CDR1 is MDHEN and CDR2 SYDVKM. This chain's CDR3 is CASSPRQLAGVYNEQFF. CDR3 in DNA: TGTGCCAGCAGCCCTCGACAACTAGCGGGCGTATACAATGAGCAGTTCTTC. The entire variable domain, with the rest obtained from reference TRBV28 and TRBJ2-1, is as follows: DVKVTQSSRYLVKRTGEKVFLECVQDMDHENMFWYRQDPGLGLRLIYFSYDVKMKEKGDIPEGYSVSREKKERFSLILESASTNQTSMYLCASSPRQLAGVYNEQFFGPGTRLTVL.

As to this clone: The same CDR3 arises from other DNA sequences in this sample as well. The genes are TRBV11-2 and TRBJ2-7; D not resolved. Germline V CDR1 and CDR2: SGHAT, FQNNGV. This CDR3 is 12 amino acids long. V lost 1 base and J 2 bases, leaving 3 bases between the germline ends. The CDR3: CASSLVTYEQYF. The CDR3 DNA sequence: TGTGCCAGCAGCTTAGTTACCTACGAGCAGTACTTC.

The chain employs TRBV5-4 and TRBJ2-1; TRBD2 is a possible D gene (7 bases). Germline lookup yields CDR1 SGHNT and CDR2 YYREEE (reference sequence). Trimming cost V 3 bases and J 4 bases, with 23 bases left between them. This CDR3 has 18 amino acids. The CDR3: CASSSDPRGGSLYNEQFF. Here the CDR3 DNA reads TGTGCCAGCAGCTCGGACCCCAGGGGCGGGAGCCTTTACAATGAGCAGTTCTTC.

DNA of the CDR3: TGTGCCAGCAGCTCAGGGACAGGGTGGGGGTTCTTC. It translates to CASSSGTGWGFF. The chain has TRBV11-2 and TRBJ2-1; 9 nucleotides match TRBD1. The CDR3 loop spans 12 amino acids. Per germline, CDR1 SGHAT and CDR2 FQNNGV. V trimming: 4 bases; J trimming: 15 bases; junction bases outside the gene matches: 7. The whole variable domain, filled in from reference TRBV11-2 and TRBJ2-1, reads EAGVAQSPRYKIIEKRQSVAFWCNPISGHATLYWYQQILGQGPKLLIQFQNNGVVDDSQLPKDRFSAERLKGVDSTLKIQPAKLEDSAVYLCASSSGTGWGFFGPGTRLTVL.

CDR3 loop: CASSPETGFYGYTF. The CDR3 DNA reads TGTGCCAGCAGCCCGGAGACAGGGTTCTATGGCTACACCTTC. This chain joins TRBV7-2 and TRBJ1-2, with 7 bases matching TRBD1. The ends lost 5 bases at V and 4 bases at J; junction bases unmatched: 7. The CDR3 is 14 amino acids. Per germline, CDR1 SGHTA and CDR2 FQGNSA.

The chain is built from TRBV6-1 and TRBJ1-3; possibly TRBD1 for D (5 bases). The CDR3 is 16 residues long. V was cut by 0 bases and J by 4 bases, with 13 bases left in between. CDR1 is MNHNS and CDR2 is SASEGT in the germline V gene. For the CDR3, the DNA is TGTGCCAGCAGTGAAGCGTACAGGCAGACCGGAAACACCATATATTTT. This encodes CASSEAYRQTGNTIYF.

This clone was seen only once. CDR3 sequence reads: CASSSVPGIQETQYF. CDR3 coding DNA: TGTGCCAGCAGTTCGGTACCGGGGATCCAAGAGACCCAGTACTTC. The chain employs TRBV28 and TRBJ2-5, with a possible D match to TRBD2 (5 bases). The CDR3 runs 15 residues. The germline CDR1 and CDR2 sequences are MDHEN and SYDVKM. Deletions cut 4 bases from V and 1 base from J, with 13 bases between.

This clone has a handful of counts. The chain combines TRBV27 with TRBJ1-5; 8 nucleotides line up with TRBD1. CDR1 and CDR2 (germline): MNHEY, SMNVEV (reference sequence). The ends lost 8 bases at V and 3 bases at J; junction bases unmatched: 3. This CDR3 has 13 amino acids. CDR3 in DNA: TGTGCCAGCGGGGACAGGCCCAATCAGCCCCAGCATTTT. Translating gives CASGDRPNQPQHF.

V gene TRBV9 combines with J gene TRBJ2-1; the match to TRBD2 covers 7 bases. Trimming at V came to 2 bases and at J to 5 bases, leaving 4 bases not matched to a gene. The CDR3 sequence is 14 residues long. From germline, CDR1 is SGDLS and CDR2 YYNGEE. In DNA form, the CDR3 reads TGTGCCAGCAGCGTGGGACTACCGAACAATGAGCAGTTCTTC. Translating gives CASSVGLPNNEQFF.

The V call is TRBV2, the J call TRBJ2-3, with 7 bases identical to TRBD2. Trimming at V came to 2 bases and at J to 3 bases, leaving 5 bases not matched to a gene. The CDR3 runs 15 residues. Germline loops: CDR1 SNHLY, CDR2 FYNNEI. CDR3 region: CASSEPAGLTDTQYF. CDR3 nucleotide sequence: TGTGCCAGCAGTGAACCAGCGGGATTAACAGATACGCAGTATTTT.

J is TRBJ2-7 and V is TRBV9; D may be TRBD1 (6 bases). The V and J ends lost 0 bases and 3 bases respectively, with 10 bases between them. Germline CDR1 reads SGDLS; CDR2 reads YYNGEE. The CDR3 covers 14 residues. DNA of the CDR3: TGTGCCAGCAGCGTAGCGGACAGTCACTACGAGCAGTACTTC. As protein: CASSVADSHYEQYF.

The genes are TRBV27 and TRBJ2-5; tentatively, D is TRBD1 (5 bases). In germline, CDR1 is MNHEY, CDR2 SMNVEV (reference sequence). The CDR3 loop spans 13 amino acids. V lost 5 bases and J lost 4, with 11 bases in between. The CDR3 region is CASSLRVRETQYF. CDR3 bases: TGTGCCAGCAGTCTCAGGGTGCGAGAGACCCAGTACTTC.

This clone was observed a few times. The chain couples TRBV28 to TRBJ1-3; D is unresolved. The ends were cut back, 5 bases at V and 3 bases at J, with 11 bases in the middle. Germline CDR1 and CDR2: MDHEN and SYDVKM. The CDR3 is 14 residues long. CDR3 residues: CASSPGGSGNTIYF. The CDR3 DNA sequence: TGTGCCAGCAGTCCGGGAGGGAGTGGAAACACCATATATTTT.

The chain combines TRBV11-2 with TRBJ2-1, with D maybe TRBD1 (5 bases). The V and J ends lost 0 bases and 8 bases respectively, with 14 bases between them. The CDR3 runs 15 residues. Germline CDR1 is SGHAT and CDR2 is FQNNGV. The CDR3 sequence is CASSLELRVLDEQFF. In DNA, the CDR3 is TGTGCCAGCAGCTTAGAACTCAGGGTCTTGGATGAGCAGTTCTTC. Combining the CDR3 with reference TRBV11-2 and TRBJ2-1 gives the whole variable domain EAGVAQSPRYKIIEKRQSVAFWCNPISGHATLYWYQQILGQGPKLLIQFQNNGVVDDSQLPKDRFSAERLKGVDSTLKIQPAKLEDSAVYLCASSLELRVLDEQFFGPGTRLTVL.

This clone has only one observation. V gene TRBV19 combines with J gene TRBJ1-2; 9 bases are shared with TRBD1. J was trimmed by 8 bases and V by 3 bases; bases with no gene match: 7. CDR1 is LNHDA, CDR2 SQIVND, per germline (reference sequence). There are 14 residues in the CDR3. The CDR3: CASSIGTGLGGYTF. CDR3 coding DNA: TGTGCCAGTAGTATCGGGACAGGGCTGGGAGGCTACACCTTC.

The chain carries TRBV27 and TRBJ1-1; perhaps TRBD1 as D (5 bases). V lost 4 bases and J lost 3, with 15 bases in between. The CDR3 consists of 15 residues. Germline assignment: CDR1 MNHEY and CDR2 SMNVEV (reference sequence). The CDR3 DNA follows: TGTGCCAGCAGTTACAGGAGACCTCAGGACACTGAAGCTTTCTTT. Its protein is CASSYRRPQDTEAFF.

V is TRBV10-3 and J is TRBJ2-3, with TRBD1 identical over 8 bases. The CDR3 has 15 amino acids. Germline V gene sequence: CDR1 ENHRY, CDR2 SYGVKD. V gave up 6 bases and J gave up 0 bases; unmatched junction bases: 5. CDR3 bases: TGTGCCATCAGACCCGGACAGGGTAGCACAGATACGCAGTATTTT. Its protein is CAIRPGQGSTDTQYF.

This rearrangement joins TRBV4-3 to TRBJ2-1; 9 bases are shared with TRBD1. CDR1 is LGHNA and CDR2 is YSLEER in the germline V gene. Trimming at V came to 0 bases and at J to 8 bases, leaving 5 bases not matched to a gene. The CDR3 has 15 amino acids. CDR3 amino acids: CASSQDGTGKDEQFF. CDR3 in DNA: TGCGCCAGCAGCCAAGACGGGACAGGGAAGGATGAGCAGTTCTTC.

Only a few counts were recorded for this clone. The chain has TRBV11-2 and TRBJ2-3; no definite D call. Germline CDR1 is SGHAT and CDR2 is FQNNGV. Trimming pared 8 bases from V and 3 bases from J, leaving 6 bases between. The CDR3 has 11 amino acids. DNA for the CDR3: TGTGCCAGCCTTCGGACAGATACGCAGTATTTT. Residues: CASLRTDTQYF.

The rearrangement joins TRBV4-2 to TRBJ1-1; 8 nucleotides align to TRBD1. The ends lost 8 bases at V and 5 bases at J; junction bases unmatched: 10. The CDR3 consists of 14 residues. Germline V CDR1 and CDR2: LGHNA, YNFKEQ. The CDR3: CASGSTGGNTEAFF. The CDR3 DNA is TGTGCCAGCGGCTCCACAGGGGGGAATACTGAAGCTTTCTTT.

This chain connects TRBV9 to TRBJ1-2; 9 bases are a match to TRBD1. Germline assignment: CDR1 SGDLS and CDR2 YYNGEE. V was pared by 4 bases and J by 7 bases, with 11 bases of the junction left unmatched. This CDR3 contains 15 residues. CDR3 DNA sequence: TGTGCCAGCAGCAGAGACGGGACAGGGTCCTTTGGCTACACCTTC. The encoded protein is CASSRDGTGSFGYTF.

In its sample, this clone was seen once. The chain couples TRBV29-1 to TRBJ2-7, with TRBD2 matching 7 bases. The length of the CDR3 is 13 residues. J gave up 2 bases and V 4 bases, and 5 bases lay outside the gene matches. Germline V gives CDR1 SQVTM, CDR2 ANQGSEA. CDR3 in amino acids: CSVGWGRAYEQYF. CDR3 nucleotide sequence: TGCAGCGTTGGATGGGGGAGGGCCTACGAGCAGTACTTC.

The CDR3 nucleotides read TGTGCCAGCAGTACGGACAGGGCCGTGATGACTGAAGCTTTCTTT. Translated: CASSTDRAVMTEAFF. The rearrangement links TRBV27 to TRBJ1-1; TRBD1 matches 8 bases. Per the germline V gene, CDR1 is MNHEY and CDR2 is SMNVEV (reference sequence). J lost 5 bases, V lost 5 bases, and 10 bases had no gene match. The CDR3 length is 15 residues.

The chain is built from TRBV30 and TRBJ2-7, with D possibly being TRBD2 (5 bases). The V end was cut by 1 base, the J end by 5 bases, with 12 bases between. Looked up from germline, CDR1 is GTSNPN and CDR2 is SVGIG (reference sequence). This CDR3 region has 13 residues. CDR3 region: CAWSGERIHEQYF. The CDR3 DNA is TGTGCCTGGAGTGGGGAGCGGATACACGAGCAGTACTTC. Looking up the rest from reference TRBV30 and TRBJ2-7 gives the full variable domain: SQTIHQWPATLVQPVGSPLSLECTVEGTSNPNLYWYRQAAGRGLQLLFYSVGIGQISSEVPQNLSASRPQDRQFILSSKKLLLSDSGFYLCAWSGERIHEQYFGPGTRLTVT.